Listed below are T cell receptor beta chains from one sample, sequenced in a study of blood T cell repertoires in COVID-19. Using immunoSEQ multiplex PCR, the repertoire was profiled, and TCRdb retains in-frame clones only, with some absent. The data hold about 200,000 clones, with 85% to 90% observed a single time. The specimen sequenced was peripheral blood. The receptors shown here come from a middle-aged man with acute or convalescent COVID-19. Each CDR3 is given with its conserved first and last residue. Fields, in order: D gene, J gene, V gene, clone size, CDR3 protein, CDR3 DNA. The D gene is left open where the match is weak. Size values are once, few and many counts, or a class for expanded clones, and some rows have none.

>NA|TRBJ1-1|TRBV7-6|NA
CASSLGATEAFF
TGTGCCAGCAGCTTAGGGGCCACTGAAGCTTTCTTT
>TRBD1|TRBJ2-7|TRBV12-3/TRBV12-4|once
CASRPGQGYEQYF
TGTGCCAGCAGGCCGGGACAGGGCTACGAGCAGTACTTC
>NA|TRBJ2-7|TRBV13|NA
CASSLGRILGSSYEQYF
TGTGCCAGCAGCTTAGGCCGAATATTAGGGAGCTCCTACGAGCAGTACTTC
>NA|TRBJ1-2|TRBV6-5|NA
CASKGQLRYGYTF
TGTGCCAGCAAAGGACAGCTTCGCTATGGCTACACCTTC
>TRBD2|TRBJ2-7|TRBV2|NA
CASSELGAGDYEQYF
TGTGCCAGCAGTGAACTGGGTGCGGGGGACTACGAGCAGTACTTC
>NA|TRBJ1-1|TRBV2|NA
CASSVEQPLAPHF
TGTGCCAGCAGTGTAGAACAGCCCCTCGCCCCCCATTTT
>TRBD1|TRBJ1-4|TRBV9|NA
CASSAQDRGSATNEKLFF
TGTGCCAGCAGCGCACAAGACAGGGGGTCGGCAACTAATGAAAAACTGTTTTTT
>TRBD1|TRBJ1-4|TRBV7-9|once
CASSSGQGASTNEKLFF
TGTGCCAGCAGCTCTGGACAGGGGGCATCAACTAATGAAAAACTGTTTTTT
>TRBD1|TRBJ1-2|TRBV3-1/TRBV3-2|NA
CASSQGTGRIYGYTF
TGTGCCAGCAGCCAAGGGACAGGGCGGATCTATGGCTACACCTTC
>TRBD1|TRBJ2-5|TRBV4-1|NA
CASSRGTGGETQYF
TGCGCCAGCAGCCGAGGGACAGGGGGAGAGACCCAGTACTTC
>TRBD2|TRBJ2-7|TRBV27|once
CASSLEGRTSGTKDEQYF
TGTGCCAGCAGTTTAGAGGGACGGACTAGCGGCACTAAGGACGAGCAGTACTTC
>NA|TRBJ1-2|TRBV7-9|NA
CASSGTRANYGYTF
TGTGCCAGCAGCGGGACAAGAGCTAACTATGGCTACACCTTC